The 4 T cell receptor beta chains presented below share a single source sample, sequenced in a study of cytomegalovirus exposure and HLA in healthy donors. Both 60 Vbeta primers and 13 Jbeta primers went into the PCR. The data were produced by immunoSEQ multiplex PCR, yet TCRdb's version contains in-frame clones alone and is incomplete. The sample shows 100,000 to 150,000 clones, and 1.7% sits with its ten largest clones. The sequencing sample was made of PBMCs. These receptors were obtained from a man aged 18 to 30 in good health and CMV-seronegative.

The chain couples TRBV27 to TRBJ2-7; tentative D call: TRBD1 (6 bases). This CDR3 contains 15 residues. V was cut by 6 bases and J by 3 bases, with 18 bases left in between. Germline CDR1 and CDR2: MNHEY and SMNVEV (reference sequence). DNA for the CDR3: TGTGCCAGCAGCTCCCCCACCGGGACAAACTACGAGCAGTACTTC. Translated, it gives CASSSPTGTNYEQYF.

V gene TRBV6-6 combines with J gene TRBJ2-7, with TRBD1 matching 7 bases. Germline CDR1 is MNHNY and CDR2 is SVGAGI (reference sequence). The CDR3 consists of 14 residues. J gave up 0 bases and V 7 bases, and 6 bases lay outside the gene matches. The CDR3 loop is CASTEDRFSYEQYF. DNA for the CDR3: TGTGCCAGCACCGAGGACAGGTTCTCCTACGAGCAGTACTTC.

The J gene is TRBJ2-2, the V gene TRBV16, with TRBD1 identical over 9 bases. The J segment lost 5 bases and the V segment lost 4 bases, leaving 5 bases of the junction unmatched. CDR3 length equals 15 residues. CDR1 and CDR2 from the germline V gene are KGHSY and FQNENV. The CDR3 DNA reads TGTGCCAGCAGCCCCACAGGGGGCGGTACCGGGGAGCTGTTTTTT. Translated, it gives CASSPTGGGTGELFF.

This rearrangement joins TRBV9 to TRBJ2-7, with a weak D call TRBD1 (6 bases). The CDR3 consists of 14 residues. The germline V gene encodes CDR1 SGDLS and CDR2 YYNGEE. Trimming took off 4 bases at V and 2 bases at J, with 13 bases between the two ends. This chain's CDR3 is CASSLRGQPYEQYF. The CDR3 nucleotides are TGTGCCAGCAGCTTACGCGGACAGCCCTACGAGCAGTACTTC.